This T cell receptor beta chain came from a study of shared clonotypes between healthy human individuals. As for this clone: Antigen unknown.

Findings and caveats of the study: Clonotypes shared by all four sorted-subset donors had higher generation probabilities than non-shared clonotypes. Represented diversity (both genetic and exposure-history) was limited by the small number of donors.

Naive CD8 cells lacked CD45RO, underwent positive selection for CCR7 and left out terminally differentiated effector memory CD45RA+ cells. The assay used deep level. Each PCR replicate from the sorted subsets contained 200 to 250 ng DNA, which is about 31,000 T cell genomes. Assay used: immunoSEQ multiplex PCR; TCRdb lists only in-frame clones, some missing. The sample yields some 2.1 million clones, over 85% seen once. Trimming took 2 bases from V and 2 from J, leaving 17 bases between them. The CDR3 length is 16 residues. Germline lookup yields CDR1 SGHKS and CDR2 YYEKEE (reference sequence). The chain joins TRBV5-5 to TRBJ2-7; the D gene is possibly TRBD1 (5 bases). The receptor's source is a man between 18 and 35 years old in good health. Some clones in this sample may be carry-over from other donors' samples. The specimen sequenced was naive CD8+ T cells from PBMCs. Written as DNA, the CDR3 is TGTGCCAGCAGCTTAGGAGTGAGACAGCTAACCTACGAGCAGTACTTC. It yields the protein CASSLGVRQLTYEQYF. The full variable domain, rest sourced from reference TRBV5-5 and TRBJ2-7, is DAGVTQSPTHLIKTRGQQVTLRCSPISGHKSVSWYQQVLGQGPQFIFQYYEKEERGRGNFPDRFSARQFPNYSSELNVNALLLGDSALYLCASSLGVRQLTYEQYFGPGTRLTVT.